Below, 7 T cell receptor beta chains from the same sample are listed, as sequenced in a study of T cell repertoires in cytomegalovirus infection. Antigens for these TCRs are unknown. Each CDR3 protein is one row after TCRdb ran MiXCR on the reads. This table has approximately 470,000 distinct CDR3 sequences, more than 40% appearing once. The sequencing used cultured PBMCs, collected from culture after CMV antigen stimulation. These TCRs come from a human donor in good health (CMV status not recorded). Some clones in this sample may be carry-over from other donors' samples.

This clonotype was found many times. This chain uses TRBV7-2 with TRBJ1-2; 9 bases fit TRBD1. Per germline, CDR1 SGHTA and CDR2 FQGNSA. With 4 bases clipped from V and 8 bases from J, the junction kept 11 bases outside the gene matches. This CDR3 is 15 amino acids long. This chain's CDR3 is CASSSRWTGAGGYTF. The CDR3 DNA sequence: TGTGCCAGCAGCTCCCGCTGGACAGGGGCAGGGGGCTACACCTTC.

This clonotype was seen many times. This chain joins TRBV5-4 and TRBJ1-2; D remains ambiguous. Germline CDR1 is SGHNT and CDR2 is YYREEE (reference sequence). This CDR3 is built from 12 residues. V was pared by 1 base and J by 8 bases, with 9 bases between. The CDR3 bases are TGTGCCAGCAGCTTGCCCGCGGAGGGCTACACCTTC. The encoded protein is CASSLPAEGYTF.

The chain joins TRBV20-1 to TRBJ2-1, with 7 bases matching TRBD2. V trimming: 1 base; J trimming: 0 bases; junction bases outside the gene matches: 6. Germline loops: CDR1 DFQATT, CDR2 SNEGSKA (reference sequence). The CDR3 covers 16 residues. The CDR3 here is CSARAAGVGSYNEQFF. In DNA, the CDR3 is TGCAGTGCTAGAGCGGCGGGAGTTGGCTCCTACAATGAGCAGTTCTTC.

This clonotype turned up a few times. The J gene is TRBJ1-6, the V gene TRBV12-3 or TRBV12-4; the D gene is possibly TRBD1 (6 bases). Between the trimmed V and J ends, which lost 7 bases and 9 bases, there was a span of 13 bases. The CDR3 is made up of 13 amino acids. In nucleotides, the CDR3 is TGTGCCAGCATGGGGGGCCCAGTTTCACCCCTCCACTTT. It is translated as CASMGGPVSPLHF.

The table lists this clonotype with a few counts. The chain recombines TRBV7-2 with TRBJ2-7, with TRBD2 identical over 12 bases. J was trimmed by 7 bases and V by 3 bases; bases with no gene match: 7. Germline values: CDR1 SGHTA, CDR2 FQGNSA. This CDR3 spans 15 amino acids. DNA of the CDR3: TGTGCCAGCAGCTTCTCTAGCGGGAGGGCCAGTGAGCAGTACTTC. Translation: CASSFSSGRASEQYF.

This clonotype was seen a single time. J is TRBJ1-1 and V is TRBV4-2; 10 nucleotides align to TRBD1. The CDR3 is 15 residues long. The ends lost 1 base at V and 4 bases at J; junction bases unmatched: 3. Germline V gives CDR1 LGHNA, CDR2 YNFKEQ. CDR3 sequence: CASSQAGQGITEAFF. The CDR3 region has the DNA TGTGCCAGCAGCCAAGCGGGACAGGGGATCACTGAAGCTTTCTTT.

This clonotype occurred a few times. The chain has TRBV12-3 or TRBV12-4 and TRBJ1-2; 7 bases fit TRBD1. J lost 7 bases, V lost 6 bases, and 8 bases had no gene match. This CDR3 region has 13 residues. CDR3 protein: CASSFRQGGGYTF. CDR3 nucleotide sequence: TGTGCCAGCAGCTTCCGACAGGGTGGTGGCTACACCTTC.